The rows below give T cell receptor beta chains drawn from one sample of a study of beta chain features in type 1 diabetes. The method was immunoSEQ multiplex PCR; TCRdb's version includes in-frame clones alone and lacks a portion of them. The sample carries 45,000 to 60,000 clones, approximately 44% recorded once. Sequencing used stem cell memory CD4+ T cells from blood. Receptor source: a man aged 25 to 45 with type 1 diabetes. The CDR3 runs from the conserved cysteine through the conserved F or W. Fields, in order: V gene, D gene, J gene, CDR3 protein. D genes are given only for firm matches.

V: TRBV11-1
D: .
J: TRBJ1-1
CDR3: CASSPRVIGTEAFF

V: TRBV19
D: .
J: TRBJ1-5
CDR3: CASSINGGTSNQPQHF

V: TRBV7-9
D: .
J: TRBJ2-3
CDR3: CASILQGTSTDTQYF

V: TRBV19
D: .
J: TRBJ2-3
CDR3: CASRPLASFGADTQYF

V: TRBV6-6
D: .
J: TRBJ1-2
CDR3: CASSRLDSPGYTF

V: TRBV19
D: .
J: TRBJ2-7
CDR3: CASSIDRLSYEQYF

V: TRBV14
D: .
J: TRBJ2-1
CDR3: CASSQDNFLDEQFF

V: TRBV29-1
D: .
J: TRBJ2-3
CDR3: CSVGGFEGGFGGTDTQYF

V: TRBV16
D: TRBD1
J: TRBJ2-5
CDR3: CASSRWTGRQETQYF

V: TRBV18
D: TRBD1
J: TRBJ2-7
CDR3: CASSPGTGSSYEQYF

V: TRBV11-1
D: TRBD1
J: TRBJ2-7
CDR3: CASSETGALSYEQYF

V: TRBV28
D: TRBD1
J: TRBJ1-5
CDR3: CASRSGQYSNQPQHF

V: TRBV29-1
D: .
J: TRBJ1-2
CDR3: CSVVGHSFYGYTF

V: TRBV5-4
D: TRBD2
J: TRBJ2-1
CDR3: CASSSGLAGPALTGEQFF

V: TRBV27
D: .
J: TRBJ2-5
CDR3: CASSMDFQETQYF

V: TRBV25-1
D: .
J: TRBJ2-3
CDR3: CASSEAGGIDTQYF

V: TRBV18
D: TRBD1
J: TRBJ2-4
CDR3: CASSPLNRGAKNIQYF

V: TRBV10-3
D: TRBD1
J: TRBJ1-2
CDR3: CAISGTGGLKDYGYTF

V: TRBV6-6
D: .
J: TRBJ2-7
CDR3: CASSYREEYEQYF

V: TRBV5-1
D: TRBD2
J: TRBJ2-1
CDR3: CASSPVAGALNEQFF

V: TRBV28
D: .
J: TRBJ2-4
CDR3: CASSFRQNLAKNIQYF

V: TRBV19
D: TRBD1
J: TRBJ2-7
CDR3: CASSIGTGGYEQYF

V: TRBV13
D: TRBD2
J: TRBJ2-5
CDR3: CASSRSTSAETQYF

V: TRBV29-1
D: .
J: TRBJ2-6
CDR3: CSVEDTGTGANVLTF

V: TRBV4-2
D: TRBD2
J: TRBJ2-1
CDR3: CASSQDSTSGIYNEQFF

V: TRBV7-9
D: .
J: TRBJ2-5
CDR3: CASSFQGTQETQYF

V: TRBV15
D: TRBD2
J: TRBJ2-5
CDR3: CATSRDRAGGPMETQYF

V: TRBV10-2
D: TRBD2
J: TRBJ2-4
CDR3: CASRGTSGILAKNIQYF

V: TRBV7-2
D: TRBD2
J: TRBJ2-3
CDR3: CASSPLGLAGRSQYF

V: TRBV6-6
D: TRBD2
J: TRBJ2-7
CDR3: CASSPIAGGFYEQYF

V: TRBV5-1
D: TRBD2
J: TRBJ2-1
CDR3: CASSLGGEGRKYNEQFF

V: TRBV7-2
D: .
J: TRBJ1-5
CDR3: CASSEQGYSNQPQHF

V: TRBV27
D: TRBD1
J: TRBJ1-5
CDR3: CASSWTGRNQPQHF

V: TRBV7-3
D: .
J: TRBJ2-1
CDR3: CASSRRGLDEQFF

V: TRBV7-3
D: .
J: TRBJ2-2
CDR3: CASSQRRTQNTGELFF

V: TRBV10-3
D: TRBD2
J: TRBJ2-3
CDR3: CAISEVPAGGTDTQYF

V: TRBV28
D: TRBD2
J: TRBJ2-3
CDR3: CASPPPLLAGATDTQYF

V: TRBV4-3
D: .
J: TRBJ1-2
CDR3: CASSQVFISNYGYTF

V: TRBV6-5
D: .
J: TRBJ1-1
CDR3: CASSMTDMNTEAFF

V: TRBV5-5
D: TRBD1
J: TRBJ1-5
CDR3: CASSLRTGIGNQPQHF

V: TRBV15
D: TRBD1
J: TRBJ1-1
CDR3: CATSTGQGEAFF

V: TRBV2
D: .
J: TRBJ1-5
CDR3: CASRGDIGNQPQHF

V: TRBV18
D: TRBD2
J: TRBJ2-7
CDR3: CASSPGLAGGPEEQYF

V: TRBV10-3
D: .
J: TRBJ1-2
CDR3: CAISSTGSTLYGYTF

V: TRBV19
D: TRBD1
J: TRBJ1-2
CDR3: CASSVRDRGLNNYGYTF

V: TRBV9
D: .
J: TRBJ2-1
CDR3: CASSSRGVTNEQFF

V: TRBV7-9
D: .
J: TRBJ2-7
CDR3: CASSRDRTSYEQYF

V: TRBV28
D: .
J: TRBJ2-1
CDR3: CASSNPTSYNEQFF

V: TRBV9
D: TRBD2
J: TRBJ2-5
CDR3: CASSPSGSAETQYF

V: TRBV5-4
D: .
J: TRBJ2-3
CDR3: CASSKTSMDTQYF

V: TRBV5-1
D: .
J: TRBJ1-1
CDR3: CASSLRPTVEAFF

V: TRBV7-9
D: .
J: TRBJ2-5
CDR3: CASSLPPRETQYF

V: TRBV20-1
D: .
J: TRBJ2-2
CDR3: CSAEATGELFF